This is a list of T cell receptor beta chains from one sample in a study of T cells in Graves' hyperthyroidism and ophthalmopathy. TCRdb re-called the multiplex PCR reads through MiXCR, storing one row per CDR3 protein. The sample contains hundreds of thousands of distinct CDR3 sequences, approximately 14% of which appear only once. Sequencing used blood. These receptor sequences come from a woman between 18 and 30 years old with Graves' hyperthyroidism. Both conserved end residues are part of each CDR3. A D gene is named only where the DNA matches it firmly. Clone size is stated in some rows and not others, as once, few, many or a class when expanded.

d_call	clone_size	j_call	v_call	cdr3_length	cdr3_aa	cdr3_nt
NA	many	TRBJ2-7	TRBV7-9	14	CASSTEASSYEQYF	TGTGCCAGCAGTACGGAGGCCTCCTCCTACGAGCAGTACTTC
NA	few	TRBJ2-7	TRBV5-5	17	CASSRTAGTSSSYEQYF	TGTGCCAGCAGCCGTACCGCCGGGACGTCGAGCTCCTACGAGCAGTACTTC
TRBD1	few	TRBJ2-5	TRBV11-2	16	CASSPDRGLMLETQYF	TGTGCCAGCAGCCCTGACAGGGGGCTTATGTTGGAGACCCAGTACTTC
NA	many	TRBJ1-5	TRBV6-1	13	CASRQESNQPQHF	TGTGCCAGCAGACAGGAGAGTAATCAGCCCCAGCATTTT
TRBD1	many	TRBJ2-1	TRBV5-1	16	CASRNGPGGAVNEQFF	TGCGCCAGCAGGAACGGACCAGGGGGCGCGGTCAATGAGCAGTTCTTC
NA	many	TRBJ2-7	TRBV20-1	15	CSASITGNGWPEQYF	TGCAGTGCTTCTATCACAGGGAATGGGTGGCCCGAGCAGTACTTC
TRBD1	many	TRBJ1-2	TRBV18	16	CASSPNQDRMFGGYTF	TGTGCCAGCTCACCAAATCAGGACAGGATGTTTGGTGGCTACACCTTC
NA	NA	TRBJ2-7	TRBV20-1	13	CSAPSRDFYEQYF	TGCAGTGCTCCGTCCCGGGACTTCTACGAGCAGTACTTC
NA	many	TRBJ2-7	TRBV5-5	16	CASSLKAGVPSYEQYF	TGTGCCAGCAGCTTGAAGGCGGGCGTCCCATCCTACGAGCAGTACTTC
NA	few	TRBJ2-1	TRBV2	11	CASSYQTVVVF	TGTGCCAGCAGTTACCAGACAGTTGTTGTCTTC
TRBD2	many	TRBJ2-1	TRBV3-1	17	CASSQEWERGGVNEQFF	TGTGCCAGCAGCCAAGAATGGGAGCGGGGAGGAGTCAATGAGCAGTTCTTC
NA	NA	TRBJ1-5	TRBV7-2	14	CASSGGGAYQPQHF	TGTGCCAGCAGCGGGGGGGGCGCATATCAGCCCCAGCATTTT
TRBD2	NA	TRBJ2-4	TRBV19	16	CASSIVLRGTGGIQYF	TGTGCCAGTAGTATCGTTCTTCGTGGGACGGGAGGCATTCAGTACTTC
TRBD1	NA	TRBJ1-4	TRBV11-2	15	CASSPWTGGIEKLFF	TGTGCCAGCAGCCCATGGACAGGGGGCATTGAAAAACTGTTTTTT
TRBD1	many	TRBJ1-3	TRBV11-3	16	CASSFGTGVGGNTIYF	TGTGCCAGCAGCTTCGGGACAGGGGTTGGTGGAAACACCATATATTTT
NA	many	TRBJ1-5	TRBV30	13	CAWSGEGKQPQHF	TGTGCCTGGAGTGGTGAAGGGAAGCAGCCCCAGCATTTT
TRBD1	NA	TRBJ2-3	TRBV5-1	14	CASQGQGLTSTQYF	TGCGCCAGCCAGGGACAGGGTCTAACTAGTACGCAGTATTTT
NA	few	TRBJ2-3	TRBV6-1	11	CASSELDTQYF	TGTGCCAGCAGTGAATTAGATACGCAGTATTTT
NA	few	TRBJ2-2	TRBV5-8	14	CAGALRPYTGELFF	TGTGCGGGTGCTCTTCGTCCCTACACCGGGGAGCTGTTTTTT
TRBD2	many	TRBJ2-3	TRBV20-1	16	CSARDPGGSFTDTQYF	TGCAGTGCTAGAGATCCGGGCGGGAGTTTCACAGATACGCAGTATTTT
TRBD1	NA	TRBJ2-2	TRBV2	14	CASSGQGYTGELFF	TGTGCCAGCAGTGGACAGGGGTACACCGGGGAGCTGTTTTTT
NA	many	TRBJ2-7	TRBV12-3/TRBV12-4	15	CASSQSGSYPYEQYF	TGTGCCAGCAGTCAGTCCGGGTCTTACCCCTACGAGCAGTACTTC
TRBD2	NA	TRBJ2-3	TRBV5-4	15	CASSFRLAGVDTQYF	TGTGCCAGCAGCTTCAGACTAGCGGGAGTAGATACGCAGTATTTT
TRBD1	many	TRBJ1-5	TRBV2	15	CASSGQGRSNQPQHF	TGTGCCAGCAGCGGACAGGGGCGAAGCAATCAGCCCCAGCATTTT
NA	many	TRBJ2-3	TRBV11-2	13	CASSFGPTDTQYF	TGTGCCAGCAGCTTCGGACCCACAGATACGCAGTATTTT
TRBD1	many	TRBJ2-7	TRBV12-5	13	CASASGTGREQYF	TGTGCTAGTGCCTCAGGGACAGGGCGCGAGCAGTACTTC
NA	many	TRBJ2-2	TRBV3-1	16	CASSPQTGPNTGELFF	TGTGCCAGCAGCCCTCAAACGGGGCCAAACACCGGGGAGCTGTTTTTT
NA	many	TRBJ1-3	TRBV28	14	CASSSGSLGNTIYF	TGTGCCAGCAGTTCAGGATCCCTTGGAAACACCATATATTTT
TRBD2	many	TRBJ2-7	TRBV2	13	CASEERGAGEQYF	TGTGCCAGCGAGGAGCGGGGGGCGGGGGAGCAGTACTTC
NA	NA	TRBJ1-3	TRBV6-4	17	CASSTLPQGRSGNTIYF	TGTGCCAGCAGTACCCTCCCCCAGGGACGTTCCGGAAACACCATATATTTT
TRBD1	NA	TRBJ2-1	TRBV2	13	CASSEETGQGVVF	TGTGCCAGCAGTGAAGAGACCGGACAGGGGGTTGTCTTC
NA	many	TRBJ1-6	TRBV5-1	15	CASSQGTRDGSPLHF	TGCGCCAGCAGCCAGGGGACCAGGGATGGGTCACCCCTCCACTTT
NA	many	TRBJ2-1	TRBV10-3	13	CATQGPPWDEQFF	TGTGCCACCCAGGGACCTCCTTGGGATGAGCAGTTCTTC
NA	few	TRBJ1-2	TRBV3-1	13	CASSQVGNSGYTF	TGTGCCAGCAGCCAAGTGGGGAATAGCGGCTACACCTTC
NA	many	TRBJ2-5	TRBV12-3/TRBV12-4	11	CASRGRETQYF	TGTGCCAGCAGGGGGCGCGAGACCCAGTACTTC
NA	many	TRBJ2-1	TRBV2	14	CASSHGSSVDEQFF	TGTGCCAGCAGTCACGGGAGTAGCGTCGATGAGCAGTTCTTC
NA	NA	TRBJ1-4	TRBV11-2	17	CASSLDIIPRRDEKLFF	TGTGCCAGCAGCTTAGATATAATCCCTCGACGGGACGAAAAACTGTTTTTT
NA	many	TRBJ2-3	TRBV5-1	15	CASSPPGISSDTQYF	TGCGCCAGCAGCCCCCCCGGGATCAGCTCCGATACGCAGTATTTT
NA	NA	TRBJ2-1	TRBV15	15	CATSPRGRGRNEQFF	TGTGCCACCAGCCCTCGGGGACGAGGGAGAAATGAGCAGTTCTTC
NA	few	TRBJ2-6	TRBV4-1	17	CASSQEQGVARANVLTF	TGCGCCAGCAGCCAAGAGCAGGGTGTCGCTCGGGCCAACGTCCTGACTTTC
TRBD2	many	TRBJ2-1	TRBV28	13	CASRPRGDNEQFF	TGTGCCAGCAGACCCCGGGGGGACAATGAGCAGTTCTTC
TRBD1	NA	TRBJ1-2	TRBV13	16	CASSLIMEGDRYGYTF	TGTGCCAGCAGCTTAATCATGGAGGGGGACAGATATGGCTACACCTTC
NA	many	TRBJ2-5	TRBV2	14	CASSDRRVQETQYF	TGTGCCAGCAGTGACAGGAGAGTCCAAGAGACCCAGTACTTC
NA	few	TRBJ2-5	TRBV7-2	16	CACSSTGRGRKETQYF	TGTGCCTGCAGCTCAACTGGGCGGGGGCGGAAAGAGACCCAGTACTTC
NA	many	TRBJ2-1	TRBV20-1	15	CSAREPRGFPSEQFF	TGCAGTGCTAGAGAACCCCGGGGCTTCCCAAGTGAGCAGTTCTTC
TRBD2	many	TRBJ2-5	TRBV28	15	CASSFISGGQETQYF	TGTGCCAGCAGTTTTATAAGCGGGGGTCAAGAGACCCAGTACTTC
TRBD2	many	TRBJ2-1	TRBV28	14	CASSTLTSGGEQFF	TGTGCCAGCAGTACGCTGACTAGCGGGGGTGAGCAGTTCTTC
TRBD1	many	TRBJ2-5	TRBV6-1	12	CASSRDRETQYF	TGTGCCAGCAGCCGGGACAGGGAGACCCAGTACTTC
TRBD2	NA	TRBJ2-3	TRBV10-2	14	CASRSGGAADTQYF	TGCGCCAGCAGGAGCGGGGGGGCCGCAGATACGCAGTATTTT
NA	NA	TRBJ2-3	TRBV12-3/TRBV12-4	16	CASSLAGGISTDTQYF	TGTGCCAGCAGTTTAGCGGGGGGTATCAGCACAGATACGCAGTATTTT
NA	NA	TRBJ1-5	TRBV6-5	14	CASSYLRSNQPQHF	TGTGCCAGCAGTTACCTCCGGAGCAATCAGCCCCAGCATTTT
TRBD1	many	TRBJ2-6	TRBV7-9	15	CASSLQGAGANVLTF	TGTGCCAGCAGTCTACAGGGGGCTGGGGCCAACGTCCTGACTTTC
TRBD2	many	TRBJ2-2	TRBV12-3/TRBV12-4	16	CASTDSGDPNTGELFF	TGTGCCAGCACGGATAGCGGGGACCCGAACACCGGGGAGCTGTTTTTT